This TCR beta chain was captured in a study of T cell responses to AZD1222 COVID-19 vaccine. General study points: Two AZD1222 doses significantly raised spike-specific TCR breadth and depth over controls.

Sequenced by immunoSEQ multiplex PCR; TCRdb stores in-frame clones only, minus some. This table has 98,000 or so clones, around nine tenths appearing once. A word on this clone: What it binds is unknown.

This TCR was sampled from an adult in good health. Material: peripheral blood, obtained on day 0 of AZD1222 vaccination.

As DNA, the CDR3 is TGTGCCAGCAGTTTCAGGCGTCAGCCCCAGCATTTT. It encodes CASSFRRQPQHF. The genes are TRBV12-3 or TRBV12-4 and TRBJ1-5; D gene ambiguous. Trimming left V 3 bases short and J 6 bases short, with 6 bases between. CDR3 length equals 12 residues.